The clone carrying this TCR beta chain occurred a few times. Its specificity is not known. This sample was included in a study of post-analysis software for immune sequencing data. Study at large: There were relapsing-remitting, secondary progressive and progressive-relapsing multiple sclerosis among the disease courses included.

The CDR3 has 14 amino acids. Germline CDR1 is SGHTA and CDR2 is FQGNSA. V was trimmed by 4 bases and J by 7 bases, leaving 14 bases between them. Study findings and constraints: Normalized Chao1 diversity was significantly lower in multiple sclerosis patients than in controls. Among four to six TRBV segments more frequent in patients than controls were TRBV5-6, TRBV5-1 and TRBV20-1.

Unique molecular identifiers tagged the TCR beta cDNA libraries. Each CDR3 protein is one row after TCRdb ran MiXCR on the PCR reads. Among about 430,000 distinct CDR3 sequences listed, about 39% were seen once. This receptor was obtained from a girl aged 2 to 9 with multiple sclerosis. Sequenced sample: blood. The chain combines TRBV7-2 with TRBJ2-1; D tentatively fits TRBD1 or TRBD2 (5 bases each). The CDR3 DNA reads as TGTGCCAGCAGCTCGGGACGGCTGGTTAATGAGCAGTTCTTC. Translated: CASSSGRLVNEQFF.